Listed below are T cell receptor beta chains from one sample, sequenced in a study of regulatory T cells in long-lasting Graves disease. TCRdb reanalysed the multiplex PCR reads using MiXCR and keeps one entry per CDR3 protein. The sample shows about 340,000 distinct CDR3 sequences, 15% to 20% of them seen only once. Sequenced material: peripheral blood mononuclear cells (PBMCs), taken when the disease was refractory, from a patient treated with antithyroid drugs. The origin of the receptors is a female donor with Graves disease. CDR3s leave out the opening cysteine and the closing phenylalanine or tryptophan. Fields, in order: V gene, J gene, CDR3 length, CDR3 protein.

V: TRBV28; J: TRBJ1-4; length: 15; CDR3: ASSSYRTGRVGEKLF
V: TRBV9; J: TRBJ2-2; length: 16; CDR3: ASSVGRTGTHGTGELF
V: TRBV14; J: TRBJ1-1; length: 14; CDR3: ASSLPPGRWATEAF
V: TRBV7-9; J: TRBJ1-4; length: 12; CDR3: ASSLGQINEKLF
V: TRBV14; J: TRBJ2-1; length: 11; CDR3: ASSPAEDNEQF
V: TRBV7-2; J: TRBJ2-5; length: 14; CDR3: ASSLVGGLAEETQY
V: TRBV3-1; J: TRBJ2-7; length: 11; CDR3: ASSHTTGDEQY
V: TRBV10-2; J: TRBJ1-3; length: 13; CDR3: ASSEGNTLGNTIY
V: TRBV12-3/TRBV12-4; J: TRBJ1-3; length: 15; CDR3: ASSPPGQEISGNTIY
V: TRBV6-1; J: TRBJ1-2; length: 10; CDR3: ASRQGHYGYT
V: TRBV20-1; J: TRBJ2-1; length: 11; CDR3: SAIGLAGHEQF
V: TRBV28; J: TRBJ2-2; length: 12; CDR3: ASWGRTGRGELF
V: TRBV4-1; J: TRBJ2-2; length: 14; CDR3: ASTYLSGRYTGELF
V: TRBV20-1; J: TRBJ2-5; length: 11; CDR3: SGARLATETQY
V: TRBV30; J: TRBJ1-2; length: 13; CDR3: AWRPAGTLNYGYT
V: TRBV27; J: TRBJ1-2; length: 13; CDR3: ASSLSRGGASGYT
V: TRBV27; J: TRBJ1-2; length: 13; CDR3: ASSLSSRASYGYT
V: TRBV5-1; J: TRBJ2-6; length: 21; CDR3: ASSVTARGTSGRAAVGANVLT
V: TRBV2; J: TRBJ1-1; length: 12; CDR3: ASSGGTGTTEAF
V: TRBV6-1; J: TRBJ1-1; length: 11; CDR3: ASSLLRTTEAF
V: TRBV6-1; J: TRBJ2-1; length: 12; CDR3: ASREMPSYNEQF
V: TRBV6-1; J: TRBJ1-5; length: 13; CDR3: ASSAFGTRNQPQH